These 26 T cell receptor beta chains share one sample of origin, sequenced in a study of T-cell reconstitution after alpha-beta-depleted transplantation in children. A library of TCRbeta sequences, prepared with unique molecular identifiers, was generated. From the PCR reads, TCRdb called clonotypes with MiXCR, one entry per CDR3 protein. Among 360,000 or so distinct CDR3 sequences, about 20% were seen once, and the ten largest hold less than 4.5%. The source was PBMCs from the stem cell graft donor, collected from the stem cell graft. These receptors all come from a human donor who donated a stem cell graft to a child with acute myeloid leukemia.

This clonotype was picked up many times. This chain connects TRBV5-6 to TRBJ2-2; D may match TRBD1 or TRBD2 (5 bases each). Trimming took off 0 bases at V and 5 bases at J, with 14 bases between the two ends. The germline gives CDR1 SGHDT, CDR2 YYEEEE. CDR3 size: 16 residues. This chain's CDR3 is CASSLGNLGDTGELFF. The CDR3 DNA reads as TGTGCCAGCAGCTTGGGTAACTTGGGGGATACCGGGGAGCTGTTTTTT.

Only a few counts were recorded for this clonotype. The CDR3 spells CASSSTSGRAENEQFF. CDR3 in DNA: TGTGCCAGCAGTTCCACTAGCGGGAGGGCCGAAAATGAGCAGTTCTTC. The J gene is TRBJ2-1, the V gene TRBV6-2 or TRBV6-3; 13 bases are a match to TRBD2. Germline CDR1 and CDR2: MNHEY and SVGEGT. V trimming: 4 bases; J trimming: 7 bases; junction bases outside the gene matches: 7. There are 16 residues in the CDR3.

This clonotype has a count of ten or more. The chain employs TRBV28 and TRBJ1-2, with unresolved D. Trimming stripped 7 bases from V and 8 bases from J, with 20 bases between. The CDR3 has 14 residues. The germline CDR1 and CDR2 sequences are MDHEN and SYDVKM. The CDR3 region has the DNA TGTGCCAGCACCCCCGGGAGCGCACGGAGAGGCTACACCTTC. This gives the protein CASTPGSARRGYTF.

Ten or more counts support this clonotype. One end of the junction does not line up with germline, which may come from a read error. The rearrangement links TRBV20-1 to TRBJ2-5; D might be TRBD2 (6 bases). CDR3 length: 12 residues. Germline V CDR1 and CDR2: DFQATT, SNEGSKA (reference sequence). The CDR3 DNA reads TGCAGTGCTAGAGATCCTTCCGGGACTGGTCTCTTC. This translates into CSARDPSGTGLF.

Only a few counts were recorded for this clonotype. The chain recombines TRBV28 with TRBJ2-3; no clear D gene. Trimming left V 2 bases short and J 0 bases short, with 9 bases between. Germline loops: CDR1 MDHEN, CDR2 SYDVKM. The length of the CDR3 is 15 residues. CDR3 coding DNA: TGTGCCAGCAGTTTAACCATCAGGAGCACAGATACGCAGTATTTT. Its protein product is CASSLTIRSTDTQYF. Variable domain in full (rest from reference TRBV28 and TRBJ2-3): DVKVTQSSRYLVKRTGEKVFLECVQDMDHENMFWYRQDPGLGLRLIYFSYDVKMKEKGDIPEGYSVSREKKERFSLILESASTNQTSMYLCASSLTIRSTDTQYFGPGTRLTVL.

This chain connects TRBV7-6 to TRBJ2-7; 7 nucleotides align to TRBD1. With V trimmed by 5 bases and J by 3 bases, 7 bases remained unmatched. In germline, CDR1 is SGHVS, CDR2 FNYEAQ. The CDR3 spans 14 residues. The CDR3 loop reads CASSPTGSNYEQYF. The CDR3, as DNA: TGTGCCAGCAGCCCGACAGGGTCCAACTACGAGCAGTACTTC.

This clonotype has more than one count but fewer than ten. The chain employs TRBV10-1 and TRBJ1-1, with D possibly matching TRBD1 (5 bases). The V gene lost 0 bases and the J gene lost 0 bases, with 17 bases spanning the gap. This CDR3 spans 18 amino acids. Germline-derived CDR1 and CDR2 are WNHNN and SYGVQD (reference sequence). The CDR3 here is CASSESGPQKSMNTEAFF. The CDR3 bases are TGCGCCAGCAGTGAGTCGGGGCCCCAGAAAAGTATGAACACTGAAGCTTTCTTT.

This clonotype was observed a handful of times. This sequence joins TRBV20-1 and TRBJ2-1, with TRBD1 matching 8 bases. The CDR3 spans 14 residues. Germline CDR1 is DFQATT and CDR2 is SNEGSKA (reference sequence). The ends lost 4 bases at V and 7 bases at J; junction bases unmatched: 9. CDR3 nucleotides: TGCAGTGCTACCGGGACAGGCGTCTGGAATGAGCAGTTCTTC. As protein: CSATGTGVWNEQFF.

The V gene is TRBV20-1, the J gene TRBJ2-3, with D unresolved. There are 15 residues in the CDR3. The germline V gene encodes CDR1 DFQATT and CDR2 SNEGSKA (reference sequence). Between the trimmed V and J ends, which lost 2 bases and 0 bases, there was a span of 12 bases. DNA for the CDR3: TGCAGTGCTAGAAGATTCAAGGGCAGCACAGATACGCAGTATTTT. The encoded protein is CSARRFKGSTDTQYF.

This clonotype was detected only a few times. The chain joins TRBV20-1 to TRBJ2-5; 10 bases are shared with TRBD1. Unmatched junction bases numbered 2, after V lost 5 bases and J lost 5 bases. This CDR3 has 12 residues. Germline V gene lookup returns CDR1 DFQATT and CDR2 SNEGSKA (reference sequence). The CDR3 loop is CSAGQGVETQYF. The CDR3 DNA reads as TGCAGTGCTGGACAGGGGGTTGAGACCCAGTACTTC.

This clonotype was detected a few times. The rearrangement uses TRBV2 and TRBJ2-7; 8 bases fit TRBD2. V trimming: 3 bases; J trimming: 2 bases; junction bases outside the gene matches: 6. CDR1 is SNHLY, CDR2 FYNNEI, per germline. This CDR3 is built from 15 residues. CDR3 amino acids: CASSDERGSTYEQYF. In DNA form, the CDR3 reads TGTGCCAGCAGTGACGAGCGGGGGTCTACCTACGAGCAGTACTTC. Based on the CDR3 plus reference TRBV2 and TRBJ2-7, the full variable domain is EPEVTQTPSHQVTQMGQEVILRCVPISNHLYFYWYRQILGQKVEFLVSFYNNEISEKSEIFDDQFSVERPDGSNFTLKIRSTKLEDSAMYFCASSDERGSTYEQYFGPGTRLTVT.

This clonotype appeared a few times. V gene TRBV29-1 combines with J gene TRBJ2-5; D might be TRBD1 (6 bases). Trimming took 0 bases from V and 0 from J, leaving 20 bases between them. Per the germline V gene, CDR1 is SQVTM and CDR2 is ANQGSEA. There are 18 residues in the CDR3. The chain's CDR3 is CSVEDPGHGSSYQETQYF. In nucleotides, the CDR3 is TGCAGCGTTGAAGATCCGGGACACGGTTCTTCGTACCAAGAGACCCAGTACTTC. Based on the CDR3 plus reference TRBV29-1 and TRBJ2-5, the full variable domain is SAVISQKPSRDICQRGTSLTIQCQVDSQVTMMFWYRQQPGQSLTLIATANQGSEATYESGFVIDKFPISRPNLTFSTLTVSNMSPEDSSIYLCSVEDPGHGSSYQETQYFGPGTRLLVL.

In DNA form, the CDR3 reads TGCAGCGTTGAAGTATCTAGCGGGAGTAAGGCCTACGAGCAGTACTTC. Its translation: CSVEVSSGSKAYEQYF. V and J are TRBV29-1 and TRBJ2-7; 10 bases agree with TRBD2. CDR1 and CDR2 from the germline V gene are SQVTM and ANQGSEA. The CDR3 runs 16 residues. Trimming cost V 1 base and J 2 bases; bases outside gene matches: 8.

The J gene is TRBJ2-7, the V gene TRBV7-2; the D is unclear. Trimming removed 2 bases from V and 3 bases from J, with 14 bases in between. Germline-derived CDR1 and CDR2 are SGHTA and FQGNSA. The CDR3 extends over 15 amino acids. CDR3 sequence reads: CASSLRKLGHYEQYF. The CDR3 region has the DNA TGTGCCAGCAGCTTAAGGAAGCTAGGCCACTACGAGCAGTACTTC.

The chain has TRBV2 and TRBJ2-7; TRBD1 agrees at 8 bases. CDR3 length: 15 amino acids. V shed 1 base and J 7 bases; nucleotides not matched to a gene: 9. Looked up from germline, CDR1 is SNHLY and CDR2 is FYNNEI. The CDR3, as DNA: TGTGCCAGCAGTGAAGAAGTGGCCAGGGGGCGGGAGCAGTACTTC. Protein sequence: CASSEEVARGREQYF.

The CDR3 DNA reads TGTGCCAGCAGCAAGGACAGACCGCAGCCCCAGCATTTT. This encodes CASSKDRPQPQHF. The J gene is TRBJ1-5, the V gene TRBV6-1, with TRBD1 as a possible D gene (6 bases). The CDR3 contains 13 residues. Deletions cut 6 bases from V and 7 bases from J, with 13 bases between. Germline V gene data show CDR1 as MNHNS and CDR2 as SASEGT.

CDR3 in DNA: TGTGCCAGCAGCTTAATAGGACAGCTCACTGAAGCTTTCTTT. Amino acids: CASSLIGQLTEAFF. The rearrangement links TRBV7-9 to TRBJ1-1; a weak D match, TRBD1 (6 bases). With 2 bases removed from V and 4 bases from J, the gap between germline ends came to 11 bases. This CDR3 comprises 14 residues. CDR1 SEHNR and CDR2 FQNEAQ come from the germline V gene (reference sequence).

This chain joins TRBV20-1 and TRBJ1-5; D call uncertain. The germline CDR1 and CDR2 sequences are DFQATT and SNEGSKA (reference sequence). V was cut by 5 bases and J by 0 bases, with 11 bases left in between. The CDR3 covers 14 residues. This CDR3 is CSAPKAYSNQPQHF. For the CDR3, the DNA is TGCAGTGCTCCAAAGGCGTATAGCAATCAGCCCCAGCATTTT.

CDR3 protein: CASSLVEGRDIQYF. CDR3 in DNA: TGCGCCAGCAGCTTGGTGGAGGGAAGAGACATTCAGTACTTC. The chain has TRBV5-1 and TRBJ2-4; possible D gene TRBD2, 6 bases. The V end was cut by 0 bases, the J end by 8 bases, with 12 bases between. Germline V gene data show CDR1 as SGHRS and CDR2 as YFSETQ. The CDR3 runs 14 residues.

This clonotype was counted at least ten times. Here the CDR3 DNA reads TGTGCCAGCAGTCTCCCCGGGACAGGGGTTGAAGCTTTCTTT. It translates to CASSLPGTGVEAFF. J is TRBJ1-1 and V is TRBV12-3 or TRBV12-4; 10 positions match TRBD1. The CDR3 contains 14 residues. Trimming removed 5 bases from V and 7 bases from J; junction bases left unmatched: 7.

V is TRBV20-1 and J is TRBJ2-1, with no clear D. The germline V gene has CDR1 DFQATT and CDR2 SNEGSKA (reference sequence). V was clipped by 4 bases and J by 2 bases, with 18 bases between them. The CDR3 totals 16 residues. The CDR3 nucleotides read TGCAGTGCTACCCAATGGGAAGGTTACCCCTACAATGAGCAGTTCTTC. Translation: CSATQWEGYPYNEQFF.

The V and J genes are TRBV7-9 and TRBJ2-1; maybe TRBD2 (6 bases). Germline V gene sequence: CDR1 SEHNR, CDR2 FQNEAQ (reference sequence). The V gene lost 5 bases and the J gene lost 4 bases, with 21 bases spanning the gap. The CDR3 is 17 amino acids. The CDR3, as DNA: TGTGCCAGCAGCCACCCTCCCTCTAGCGAGATTTACAATGAGCAGTTCTTC. It yields the protein CASSHPPSSEIYNEQFF.

This clonotype was counted between two and nine times. The V call is TRBV27, the J call TRBJ2-7; a weak D match, TRBD1 (5 bases). V lost 10 bases and J lost 3, with 16 bases in between. Germline CDR1 and CDR2: MNHEY and SMNVEV (reference sequence). The CDR3 length is 13 residues. CDR3 nucleotides: TGTGCCACCGCCCTGGGGCCAAACTACGAGCAGTACTTC. Amino acid sequence: CATALGPNYEQYF.

This clonotype was found a few times. The rearrangement links TRBV7-8 to TRBJ2-3; D not resolved. V lost 1 base, J lost 4 bases, and 6 bases lay in between. The CDR3 runs to 13 residues. Germline CDR1 is SGHVS and CDR2 is FQNEAQ. The CDR3 spells CASSLGRSDTQYF. CDR3 DNA: TGTGCCAGCAGCTTAGGACGCTCAGATACGCAGTATTTT. Together with reference TRBV7-8 and TRBJ2-3, the CDR3 gives the full variable domain: GAGVSQSPRYKVAKRGQDVALRCDPISGHVSLFWYQQALGQGPEFLTYFQNEAQLDKSGLPSDRFFAERPEGSVSTLKIQRTQQEDSAVYLCASSLGRSDTQYFGPGTRLTVL.

At least ten counts were recorded for this clonotype. The V and J genes are TRBV20-1 and TRBJ2-4; the D is unclear. V lost 7 bases, J lost 2 bases, and 6 bases lay in between. The CDR3 has 11 amino acids. In germline, CDR1 is DFQATT, CDR2 SNEGSKA (reference sequence). The CDR3 loop reads CSGQTKNIQYF. CDR3 coding DNA: TGCAGTGGGCAAACCAAAAACATTCAGTACTTC.

The chain is built from TRBV28 and TRBJ2-3, with TRBD2 matching 8 bases. Germline loops: CDR1 MDHEN, CDR2 SYDVKM. Trimming at V came to 3 bases and at J to 7 bases, leaving 3 bases not matched to a gene. This CDR3 is built from 13 residues. The CDR3 is CASSFGTRNTQYF. In nucleotides, the CDR3 is TGTGCCAGCAGTTTTGGGACTAGAAATACGCAGTATTTT.